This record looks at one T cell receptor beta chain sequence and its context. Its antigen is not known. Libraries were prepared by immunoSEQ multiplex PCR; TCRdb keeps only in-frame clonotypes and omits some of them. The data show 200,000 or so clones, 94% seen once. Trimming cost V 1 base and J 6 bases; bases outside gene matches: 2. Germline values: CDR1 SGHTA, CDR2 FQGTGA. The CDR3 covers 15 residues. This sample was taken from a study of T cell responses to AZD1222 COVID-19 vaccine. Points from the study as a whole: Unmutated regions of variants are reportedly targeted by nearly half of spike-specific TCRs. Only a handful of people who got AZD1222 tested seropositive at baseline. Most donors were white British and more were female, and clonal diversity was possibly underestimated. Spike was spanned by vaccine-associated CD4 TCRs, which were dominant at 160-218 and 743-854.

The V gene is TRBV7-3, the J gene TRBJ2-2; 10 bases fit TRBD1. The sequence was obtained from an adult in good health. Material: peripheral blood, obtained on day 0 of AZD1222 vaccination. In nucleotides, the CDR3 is TGTGCCAGCAGCTTAAAAGGACAGGGGGCCGGGGAGCTGTTTTTT. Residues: CASSLKGQGAGELFF. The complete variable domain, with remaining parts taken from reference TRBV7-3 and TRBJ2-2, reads GAGVSQTPSNKVTEKGKYVELRCDPISGHTALYWYRQSLGQGPEFLIYFQGTGAADDSGLPNDRFFAVRPEGSVSTLKIQRTERGDSAVYLCASSLKGQGAGELFFGEGSRLTVL.